Included here is one TCR beta chain sequence, with context. The antigen it binds to is not known. Nothing much larger sits one base from this clone, and base qualities are not available. The data derive from a study of cytomegalovirus exposure and HLA in healthy donors (dated by TCRdb to about 2017). For the wider study: A later analysis indicated that the 90 to 150 validation repertoires were generated on the platform also employed for the 650 to 850 repertoires of the first cohort. To predict cytomegalovirus infection status, the study combined high-throughput TCR immunosequencing, statistical association of individual TCRs with disease status, and machine learning. The aim of the study was to test whether cataloging public T cell receptors could identify signatures of past pathogen exposure. Besides the first cohort of 666 subjects, a separate validation cohort made up of 120 different subjects was used.

The library was produced with the immunoSEQ multiplex PCR assay. Regarding the original processing steps: A statistical classification framework was built to diagnose cytomegalovirus status from the catalog of TCR beta chain sequences. TCRdb stores this immuneACCESS table with in-frame sequences only. Part of the clones is absent; in the studies checked, under half of the shortfall reflects unresolved V genes, and no reason is known for the rest. V, J and clone size derive from that table, while D and trimming were established from the DNA sequence. The sample table lists about 120,000 clones, 90% to 97% of them with a count of one. The ten largest make up less than 2% of the sample. Donors formed part of the validation cohort, which comprised fewer than 150 subjects and was distinct from the first cohort of several hundred subjects. The V and J ends are trimmed by 0 bases and 4 bases, leaving 9 bases between them. The CDR3 covers 14 residues, taking in both the cysteine and the phenylalanine. Only the CDR3 part of the read is kept: 42 bases, read in frame from the first base. Reading the germline V gene (reference sequence) gives CDR1 MNHEY and CDR2 SMNVEV.

Findings and caveats that apply to the study as a whole: The authors suggested that the approach could potentially be generalized to other disease states and immunological phenotypes. In a later analysis, TCRs clustered in the first cohort were found to also tend to co-occur in the approximately 110 validation repertoires, with 90% to 95% of cluster scores above 0. All 120 or so repertoires were used to score co-occurrence in the validation cohort in a later analysis, because that analysis had no HLA typing for the cohort. Most TCR sequences were observed very rarely across donors, whereas some public TCRs were present in many individuals. In the study, approximately 160 TCR beta chains were listed as associated with cytomegalovirus. The classifier was reported to diagnose cytomegalovirus status with high specificity and sensitivity in both the original cohort and the validation cohort. In vitro tests confirmed that a few of the cytomegalovirus-associated TCR beta chains recognize cytomegalovirus antigens.

Sequencing was carried out using PBMCs. The chain is assembled from TRBV27 and TRBJ1-1; the D region possibly corresponds to TRBD1 (5 bases align). This sequence was found in a young man in good health and CMV-seronegative. The sequenced DNA is TGTGCCAGCAGTTTATCCAACAGGTTCACTGAAGCTTTCTTT. It translates to CASSLSNRFTEAFF.